This T cell receptor beta chain was profiled in a study of beta chain features in type 1 diabetes. Every isolated RNA sample was fully reverse transcribed, so sequencing captured expressed TCRB transcripts. Here immunoSEQ multiplex PCR was the method, and the copy in TCRdb shows in-frame clones only, minus some. The repertoire holds 130,000 to 150,000 clones, more than 9% seen once, with roughly 1.4% in the top ten. This clone was observed at least ten times. There are 13 residues in the CDR3. The V gene end was trimmed by 4 bases and the J gene end by 5 bases; junction bases not matched to a gene: 5. The germline gives CDR1 SQVTM, CDR2 ANQGSEA.

Sequenced input: naive CD4+ T cells from blood. The sequence came from a man in his late teens or twenties in good health. The chain carries TRBV29-1 and TRBJ2-3; 8 bases line up with TRBD2. The DNA of the CDR3 is TGCAGCGTTGCGGGGGGGCAAGAAGATACGCAGTATTTT. Translating it yields CSVAGGQEDTQYF.